The TCR beta chain described here comes from a study of T cell repertoires in cytomegalovirus infection. Study conclusions and caveats: The study identified carriers of CMV plus the relevant HLA from cumulative public TCR beta family frequency.

TCRdb reprocessed the reads with MiXCR, giving one entry per CDR3 protein. The sample records roughly 700,000 distinct CDR3 sequences, roughly 33% being singletons. This clonotype was seen a few times. The antigen is not known. Here the sequenced sample was cultured PBMCs, taken from culture after CMV antigen stimulation. The TCR comes from a human donor in good health (CMV status not recorded). Some clones in this sample may be carry-over from other donors' samples.

This CDR3 is CASSSQGVTEAFF. The DNA of the CDR3 is TGTGCCAGCAGCTCGCAGGGGGTCACTGAAGCTTTCTTT. The chain uses TRBV11-2 and TRBJ1-1, with 7 bases fitting TRBD1. V dropped 4 bases and J dropped 4; count of bases not matched to a gene: 3. The CDR3 is 13 amino acids. The germline gives CDR1 SGHAT, CDR2 FQNNGV.